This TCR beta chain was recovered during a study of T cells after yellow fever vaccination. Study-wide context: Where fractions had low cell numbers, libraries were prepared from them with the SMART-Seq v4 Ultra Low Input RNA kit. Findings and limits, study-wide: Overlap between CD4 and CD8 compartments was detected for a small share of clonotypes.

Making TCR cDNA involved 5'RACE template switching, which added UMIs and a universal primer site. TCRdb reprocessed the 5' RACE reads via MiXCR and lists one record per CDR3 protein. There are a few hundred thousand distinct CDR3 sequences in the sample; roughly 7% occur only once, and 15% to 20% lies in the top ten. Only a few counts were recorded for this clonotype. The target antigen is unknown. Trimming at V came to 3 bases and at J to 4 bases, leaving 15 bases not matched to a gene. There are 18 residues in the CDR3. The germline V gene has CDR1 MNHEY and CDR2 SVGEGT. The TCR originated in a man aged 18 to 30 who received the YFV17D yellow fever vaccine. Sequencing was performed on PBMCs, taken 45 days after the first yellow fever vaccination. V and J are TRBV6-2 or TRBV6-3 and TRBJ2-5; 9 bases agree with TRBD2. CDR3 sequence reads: CASSYQGSSGAWRETQYF. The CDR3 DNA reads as TGTGCCAGCAGTTATCAAGGGTCTAGCGGGGCTTGGAGAGAGACCCAGTACTTC.